These 10 T cell receptor beta chains were sequenced from one sample in a study of cytomegalovirus exposure and HLA in healthy donors. Use of 60 Vbeta and 13 Jbeta primers characterized the PCR. TCRdb's copy holds only in-frame clones and misses some; the assay was immunoSEQ multiplex PCR. Altogether roughly 160,000 clones are present, roughly 77% being singletons, with the ten largest covering 1%. The source material was PBMCs. The source of these receptors is a woman between 45 and 60 years old in good health and CMV-seropositive.

This chain uses TRBV25-1 with TRBJ1-2, with 10 bases fitting TRBD1. Germline assignment: CDR1 MGHDK and CDR2 SYGVNS. This CDR3 is 15 amino acids long. Trimming cost V 2 bases and J 6 bases; bases outside gene matches: 6. CDR3 DNA: TGTGCCAGCAGTGAAATGACAGGGGGCATCGATGGCTACACCTTC. Its protein is CASSEMTGGIDGYTF.

This clone showed up just once. The rearrangement uses TRBV7-8 and TRBJ2-2, with 12 nucleotides matching TRBD2. The ends lost 3 bases at V and 0 bases at J; junction bases unmatched: 5. CDR1 and CDR2 (germline): SGHVS, FQNEAQ. The CDR3 has 18 residues. The CDR3 DNA reads as TGTGCCAGCAGCTTCGTGACTAGCGGGGGACCGAACACCGGGGAGCTGTTTTTT. This translates into CASSFVTSGGPNTGELFF.

This chain links TRBV6-1 with TRBJ2-2, with a weak D call TRBD1 (5 bases). CDR1 MNHNS and CDR2 SASEGT come from the germline V gene. The CDR3 sequence is 14 residues long. With 4 bases removed from V and 6 bases from J, the gap between germline ends came to 12 bases. The DNA for the CDR3 is TGTGCCAGCAGTGCCACAGGTGACCCCGGGGAGCTGTTTTTT. Its translation: CASSATGDPGELFF.

This rearrangement joins TRBV5-4 to TRBJ2-3, with a possible D match to TRBD2 (7 bases). The V gene lost 3 bases and the J gene lost 6 bases, with 17 bases spanning the gap. Germline lookup yields CDR1 SGHNT and CDR2 YYREEE (reference sequence). The CDR3 sequence is 15 residues long. The DNA for the CDR3 is TGTGCCAGCAGCTCGCCCATCCGGGGGGCGGATACGCAGTATTTT. Translating it yields CASSSPIRGADTQYF.

This clone was found a few times. The chain links TRBV4-3 to TRBJ2-7; 8 positions match TRBD2. This CDR3 comprises 15 residues. The J segment lost 2 bases and the V segment lost 6 bases, leaving 9 bases of the junction unmatched. From germline, CDR1 is LGHNA and CDR2 YSLEER. This chain's CDR3 is CASRKGIAGTYEQYF. CDR3 DNA: TGCGCCAGCAGAAAGGGAATAGCGGGGACCTACGAGCAGTACTTC.

The chain joins TRBV10-3 to TRBJ2-3; TRBD2 might be the D (5 bases). Trimming shortened V by 0 bases and J by 1 base, and 5 bases separated the two germline ends. The CDR3 contains 14 residues. In germline, CDR1 is ENHRY, CDR2 SYGVKD. As DNA, the CDR3 is TGTGCCATCAGTGAGTCTAGCGGCACAGATACGCAGTATTTT. Protein sequence: CAISESSGTDTQYF.

Details on this clone: A read error is likely, as this CDR3 ends without the conserved phenylalanine or tryptophan. The V call is TRBV28, the J call TRBJ2-7; 12 nucleotides agree with TRBD2. The CDR3 has 15 residues. The V and J ends lost 4 bases and 0 bases, in that order; junction bases with no gene match: 1. Germline lookup yields CDR1 MDHEN and CDR2 SYDVKM. The CDR3 loop is CASSSSGGGSYEQYL. For the CDR3, the DNA is TGTGCCAGCAGTTCTAGCGGGGGGGGCTCCTACGAGCAGTACCTC.

V is TRBV10-3 and J is TRBJ2-1; 11 bases match TRBD2. The CDR3 has 17 amino acids. V was clipped by 2 bases and J by 4 bases; unmatched bases: 7. Germline V gives CDR1 ENHRY, CDR2 SYGVKD. For the CDR3, the DNA is TGTGCCATCAGTGAGGGCGGGACTAGCGGAGCTTACAATGAGCAGTTCTTC. It specifies CAISEGGTSGAYNEQFF.

The V gene is TRBV19, the J gene TRBJ2-2, with 9 bases that match TRBD1. CDR3 size: 16 residues. The germline gives CDR1 LNHDA, CDR2 SQIVND (reference sequence). V trimming: 7 bases; J trimming: 0 bases; junction bases outside the gene matches: 6. The CDR3 nucleotides read TGTGCCAGTAATTCCCGGGACAGGGCGAACACCGGGGAGCTGTTTTTT. Protein product: CASNSRDRANTGELFF.

This clone showed up just once. This chain uses TRBV4-3 with TRBJ1-1, with 10 bases lining up with TRBD1. V lost 0 bases, J lost 11 bases, and 3 bases stayed unmatched. This CDR3 contains 13 residues. Germline CDR1 is LGHNA and CDR2 is YSLEER. The CDR3 spells CASSQDTGQGAFF. The CDR3, as DNA: TGCGCCAGCAGCCAAGATACGGGACAGGGGGCTTTCTTT.